This TCR beta chain was observed in a study of T cell repertoires in cytomegalovirus infection. TCRdb re-called the reads with MiXCR, one entry per CDR3 protein. The sample yields some 400,000 distinct CDR3 sequences, around 18% seen once. V was cut by 1 base and J by 10 bases, with 11 bases left in between. CDR3 length: 14 amino acids. Material for sequencing was PBMCs. This sequence joins TRBV12-3 or TRBV12-4 and TRBJ1-6; D is uncertain. The TCR comes from a human donor in good health (CMV status not recorded). Some clones in this sample may be carry-over from other donors' samples. The CDR3, as DNA: TGTGCCAGCAGTTTAGGAGGGTTGGGATCACCCCTCCACTTT. Protein product: CASSLGGLGSPLHF.